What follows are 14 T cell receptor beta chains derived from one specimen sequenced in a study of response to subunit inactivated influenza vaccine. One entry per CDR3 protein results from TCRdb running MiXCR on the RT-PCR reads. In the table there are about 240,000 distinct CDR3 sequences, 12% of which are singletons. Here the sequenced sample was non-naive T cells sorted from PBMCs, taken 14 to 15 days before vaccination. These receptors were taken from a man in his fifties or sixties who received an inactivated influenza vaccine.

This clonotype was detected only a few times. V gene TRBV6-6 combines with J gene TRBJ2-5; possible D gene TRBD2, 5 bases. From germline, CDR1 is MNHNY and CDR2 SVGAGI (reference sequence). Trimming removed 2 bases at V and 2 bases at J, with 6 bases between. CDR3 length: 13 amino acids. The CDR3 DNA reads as TGTGCCAGCAGTTACGGGAGTCAAGAGACCCAGTACTTC. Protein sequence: CASSYGSQETQYF.

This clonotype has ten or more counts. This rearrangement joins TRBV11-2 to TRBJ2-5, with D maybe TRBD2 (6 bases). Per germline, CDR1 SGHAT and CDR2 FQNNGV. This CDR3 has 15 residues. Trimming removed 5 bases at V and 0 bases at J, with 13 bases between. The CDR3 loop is CASSPTGTYQETQYF. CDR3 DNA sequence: TGTGCCAGCAGCCCTACCGGGACTTACCAAGAGACCCAGTACTTC. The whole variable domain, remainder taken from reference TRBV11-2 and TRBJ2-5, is EAGVAQSPRYKIIEKRQSVAFWCNPISGHATLYWYQQILGQGPKLLIQFQNNGVVDDSQLPKDRFSAERLKGVDSTLKIQPAKLEDSAVYLCASSPTGTYQETQYFGPGTRLLVL.

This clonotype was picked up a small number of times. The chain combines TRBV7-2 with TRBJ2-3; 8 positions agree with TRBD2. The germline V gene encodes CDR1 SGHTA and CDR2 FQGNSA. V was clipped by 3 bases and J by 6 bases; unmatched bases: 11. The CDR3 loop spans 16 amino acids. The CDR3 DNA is TGTGCCAGCAGCTTGTTGGGACTAGGGGCACGGGATACGCAGTATTTT. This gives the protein CASSLLGLGARDTQYF.

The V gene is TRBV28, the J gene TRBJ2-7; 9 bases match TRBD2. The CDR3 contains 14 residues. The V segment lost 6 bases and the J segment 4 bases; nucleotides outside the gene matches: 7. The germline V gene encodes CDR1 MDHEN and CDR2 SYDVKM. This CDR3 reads CASRKREVQYEQYF. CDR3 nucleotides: TGTGCCAGCAGGAAGCGGGAGGTTCAGTACGAGCAGTACTTC.

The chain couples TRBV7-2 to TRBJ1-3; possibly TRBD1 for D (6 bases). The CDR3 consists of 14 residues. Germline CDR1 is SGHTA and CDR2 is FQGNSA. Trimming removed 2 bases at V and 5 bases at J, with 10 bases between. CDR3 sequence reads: CASSLRQGRNTIYF. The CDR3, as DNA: TGTGCCAGCAGCTTACGGCAGGGGAGAAACACCATATATTTT.

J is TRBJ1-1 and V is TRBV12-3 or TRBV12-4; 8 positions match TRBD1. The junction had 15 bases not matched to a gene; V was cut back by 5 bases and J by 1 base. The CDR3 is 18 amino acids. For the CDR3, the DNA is TGTGCCAGCAGTCCCGCCGACAGGGGCAGTCGGGCGAACACTGAAGCTTTCTTT. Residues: CASSPADRGSRANTEAFF.

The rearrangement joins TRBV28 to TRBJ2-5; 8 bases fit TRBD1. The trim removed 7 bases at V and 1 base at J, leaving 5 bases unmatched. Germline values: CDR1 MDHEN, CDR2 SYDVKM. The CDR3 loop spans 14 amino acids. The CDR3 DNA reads TGTGCCAGCAAAAGGACAGGGCTCCAAGAGACCCAGTACTTC. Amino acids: CASKRTGLQETQYF.

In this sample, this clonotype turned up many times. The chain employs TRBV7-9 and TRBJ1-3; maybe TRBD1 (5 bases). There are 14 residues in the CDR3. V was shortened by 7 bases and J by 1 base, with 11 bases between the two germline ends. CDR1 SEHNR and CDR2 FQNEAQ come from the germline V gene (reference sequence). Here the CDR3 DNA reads TGTGCCAGCAACCAACAGGTTTCTGGAAACACCATATATTTT. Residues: CASNQQVSGNTIYF.

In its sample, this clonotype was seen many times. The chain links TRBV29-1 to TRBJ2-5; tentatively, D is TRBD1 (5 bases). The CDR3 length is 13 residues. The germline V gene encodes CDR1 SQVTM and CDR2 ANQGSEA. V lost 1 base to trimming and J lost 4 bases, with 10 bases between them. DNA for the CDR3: TGCAGCGTTGAAGGGGGCAGAGGAGAGACCCAGTACTTC. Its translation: CSVEGGRGETQYF.

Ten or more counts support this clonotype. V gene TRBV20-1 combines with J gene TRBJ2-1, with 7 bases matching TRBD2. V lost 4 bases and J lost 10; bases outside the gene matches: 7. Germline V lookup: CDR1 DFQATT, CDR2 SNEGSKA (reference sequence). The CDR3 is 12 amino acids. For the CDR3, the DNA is TGCAGTGCTAAGCCGGGGGGTGGCGAGCAGTTCTTC. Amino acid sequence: CSAKPGGGEQFF.

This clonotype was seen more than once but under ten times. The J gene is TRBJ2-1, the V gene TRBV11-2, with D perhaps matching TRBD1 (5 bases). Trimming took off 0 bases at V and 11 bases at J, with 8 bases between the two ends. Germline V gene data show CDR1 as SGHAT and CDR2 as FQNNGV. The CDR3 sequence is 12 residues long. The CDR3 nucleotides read TGTGCCAGCAGCTTAGAGGCAGGGCAGCAGTTCTTC. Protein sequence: CASSLEAGQQFF.

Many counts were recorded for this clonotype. This chain's CDR3 is CASSARGQGYGYTF. The DNA of the CDR3 is TGTGCCAGCAGTGCCAGAGGACAGGGCTATGGCTACACCTTC. This chain connects TRBV6-1 to TRBJ1-2; 8 nucleotides align to TRBD1. The CDR3 sequence is 14 residues long. CDR1 is MNHNS and CDR2 is SASEGT in the germline V gene. Trimming cost V 4 bases and J 4 bases; bases outside gene matches: 5.

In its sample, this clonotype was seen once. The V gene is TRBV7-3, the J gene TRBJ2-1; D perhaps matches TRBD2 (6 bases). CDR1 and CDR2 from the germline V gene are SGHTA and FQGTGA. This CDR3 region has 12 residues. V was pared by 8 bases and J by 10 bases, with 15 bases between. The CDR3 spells CASGKGSGEQFF. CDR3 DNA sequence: TGTGCCAGCGGAAAGGGTAGCGGCGAGCAGTTCTTC.

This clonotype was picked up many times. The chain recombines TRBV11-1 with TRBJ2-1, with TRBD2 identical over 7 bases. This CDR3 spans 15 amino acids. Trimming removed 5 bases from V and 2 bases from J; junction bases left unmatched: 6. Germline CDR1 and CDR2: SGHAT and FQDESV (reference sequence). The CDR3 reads CASSPRTRPYNEQFF. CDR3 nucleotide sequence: TGTGCCAGCAGCCCCCGGACTAGACCCTACAATGAGCAGTTCTTC.